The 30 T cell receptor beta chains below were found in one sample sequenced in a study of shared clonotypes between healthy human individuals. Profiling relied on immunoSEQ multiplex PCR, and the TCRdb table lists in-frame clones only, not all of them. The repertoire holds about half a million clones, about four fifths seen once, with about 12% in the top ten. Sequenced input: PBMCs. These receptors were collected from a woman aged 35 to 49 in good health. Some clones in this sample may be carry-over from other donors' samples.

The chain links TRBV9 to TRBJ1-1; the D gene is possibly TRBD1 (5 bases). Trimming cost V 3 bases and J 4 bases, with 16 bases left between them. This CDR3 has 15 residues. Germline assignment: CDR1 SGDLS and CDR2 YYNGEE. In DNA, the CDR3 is TGTGCCAGCAGCGCTCAAGGGGTGTGGGGCACTGAAGCTTTCTTT. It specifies CASSAQGVWGTEAFF.

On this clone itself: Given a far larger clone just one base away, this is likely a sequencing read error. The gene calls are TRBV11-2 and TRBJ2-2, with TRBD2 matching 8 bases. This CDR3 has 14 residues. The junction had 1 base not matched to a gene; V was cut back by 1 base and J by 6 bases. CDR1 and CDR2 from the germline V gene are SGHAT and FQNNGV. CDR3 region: CASSLAGGAGELFF. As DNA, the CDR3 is TGTGCCAGCAGCTTAGCGGGAGGGGCCGGGGAGCTGTTTTTT. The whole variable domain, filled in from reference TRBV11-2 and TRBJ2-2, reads EAGVAQSPRYKIIEKRQSVAFWCNPISGHATLYWYQQILGQGPKLLIQFQNNGVVDDSQLPKDRFSAERLKGVDSTLKIQPAKLEDSAVYLCASSLAGGAGELFFGEGSRLTVL.

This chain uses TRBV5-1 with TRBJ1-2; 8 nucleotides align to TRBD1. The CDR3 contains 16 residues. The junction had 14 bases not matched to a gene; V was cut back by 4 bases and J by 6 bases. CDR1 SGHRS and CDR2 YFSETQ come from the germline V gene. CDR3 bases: TGCGCCAGCAGCCCCCTTCGGCCAGGGGGCATCGATGGCTACACCTTC. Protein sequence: CASSPLRPGGIDGYTF.

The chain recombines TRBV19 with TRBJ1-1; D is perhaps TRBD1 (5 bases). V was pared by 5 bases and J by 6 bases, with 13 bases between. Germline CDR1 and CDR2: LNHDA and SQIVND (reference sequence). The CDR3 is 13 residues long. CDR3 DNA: TGTGCCAGTAGTGTGAATTGGGGGGCTGAAGCTTTCTTT. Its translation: CASSVNWGAEAFF. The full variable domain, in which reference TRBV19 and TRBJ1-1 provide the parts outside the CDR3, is DGGITQSPKYLFRKEGQNVTLSCEQNLNHDAMYWYRQDPGQGLRLIYYSQIVNDFQKGDIAEGYSVSREKKESFPLTVTSAQKNPTAFYLCASSVNWGAEAFFGQGTRLTVV.

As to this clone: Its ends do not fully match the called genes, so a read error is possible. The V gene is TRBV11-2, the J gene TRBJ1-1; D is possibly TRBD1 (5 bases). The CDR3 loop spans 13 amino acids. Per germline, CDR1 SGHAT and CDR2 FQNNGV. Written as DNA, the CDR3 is TGTGCCGGCAGCTTCGGGGGGGTCACTGAAGCTTTCTTT. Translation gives CAGSFGGVTEAFF.

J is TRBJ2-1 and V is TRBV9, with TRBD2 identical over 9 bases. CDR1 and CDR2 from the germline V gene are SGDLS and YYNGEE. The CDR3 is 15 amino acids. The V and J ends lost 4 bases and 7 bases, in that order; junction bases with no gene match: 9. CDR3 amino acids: CASSPGVAGANEQFF. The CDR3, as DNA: TGTGCCAGCAGCCCCGGGGTAGCGGGGGCAAATGAGCAGTTCTTC.

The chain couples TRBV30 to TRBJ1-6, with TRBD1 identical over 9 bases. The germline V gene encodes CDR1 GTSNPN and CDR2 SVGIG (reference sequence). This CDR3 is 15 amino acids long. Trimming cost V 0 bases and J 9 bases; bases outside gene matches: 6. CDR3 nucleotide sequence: TGTGCCTGGAGTGTCTCGGGACAGGGAGTTTCACCCCTCCACTTT. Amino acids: CAWSVSGQGVSPLHF.

The CDR3 sequence is CATSYRDILGQYF. In DNA form, the CDR3 reads TGTGCCACCAGCTACCGGGACATTTTAGGGCAGTACTTC. V gene TRBV15 combines with J gene TRBJ2-7; the D gene is possibly TRBD1 (6 bases). This CDR3 is 13 amino acids long. The V end was cut by 5 bases, the J end by 9 bases, with 17 bases between. Germline V CDR1 and CDR2: LNHNV, YYDKDF (reference sequence).

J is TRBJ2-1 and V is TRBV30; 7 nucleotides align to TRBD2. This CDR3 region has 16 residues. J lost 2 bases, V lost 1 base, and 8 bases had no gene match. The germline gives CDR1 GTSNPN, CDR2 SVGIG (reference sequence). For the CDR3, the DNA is TGTGCCTGGAGTGGACCCACGGGGGGTACCTACAATGAGCAGTTCTTC. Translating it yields CAWSGPTGGTYNEQFF.

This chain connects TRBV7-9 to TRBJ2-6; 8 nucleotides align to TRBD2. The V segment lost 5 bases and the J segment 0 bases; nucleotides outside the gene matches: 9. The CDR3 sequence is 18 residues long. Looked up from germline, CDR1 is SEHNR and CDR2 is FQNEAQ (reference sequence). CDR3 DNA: TGTGCCAGCAGCCCAGGAGTAGCGGGGCCCTCTGGGGCCAACGTCCTGACTTTC. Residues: CASSPGVAGPSGANVLTF.

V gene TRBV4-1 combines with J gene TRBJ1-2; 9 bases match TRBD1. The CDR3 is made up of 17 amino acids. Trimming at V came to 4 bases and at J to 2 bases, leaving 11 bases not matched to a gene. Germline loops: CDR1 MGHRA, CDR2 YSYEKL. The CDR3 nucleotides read TGCGCCAGCAGCCCTGGGACAGGGAACCGACTCAACTATGGCTACACCTTC. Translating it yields CASSPGTGNRLNYGYTF.

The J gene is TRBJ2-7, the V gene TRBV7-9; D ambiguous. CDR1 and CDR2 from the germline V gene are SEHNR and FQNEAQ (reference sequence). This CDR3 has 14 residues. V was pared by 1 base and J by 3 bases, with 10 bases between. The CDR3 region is CASSLEDGFYEQYF. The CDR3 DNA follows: TGTGCCAGCAGCTTAGAAGACGGATTCTACGAGCAGTACTTC. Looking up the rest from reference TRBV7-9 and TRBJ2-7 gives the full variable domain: DTGVSQNPRHKITKRGQNVTFRCDPISEHNRLYWYRQTLGQGPEFLTYFQNEAQLEKSRLLSDRFSAERPKGSFSTLEIQRTEQGDSAMYLCASSLEDGFYEQYFGPGTRLTVT.

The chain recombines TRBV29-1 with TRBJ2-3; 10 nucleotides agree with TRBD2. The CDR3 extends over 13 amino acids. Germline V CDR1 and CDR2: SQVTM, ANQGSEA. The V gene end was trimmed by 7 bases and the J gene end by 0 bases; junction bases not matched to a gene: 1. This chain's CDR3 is CSGSGGSTDTQYF. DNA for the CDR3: TGCAGCGGTAGCGGGGGGAGCACAGATACGCAGTATTTT.

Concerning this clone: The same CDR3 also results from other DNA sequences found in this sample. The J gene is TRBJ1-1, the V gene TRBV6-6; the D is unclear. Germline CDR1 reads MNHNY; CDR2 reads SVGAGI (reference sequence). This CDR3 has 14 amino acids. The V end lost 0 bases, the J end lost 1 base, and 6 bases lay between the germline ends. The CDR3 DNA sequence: TGTGCCAGCAGTTACTCGACTGGGAACACTGAAGCTTTCTTT. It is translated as CASSYSTGNTEAFF.

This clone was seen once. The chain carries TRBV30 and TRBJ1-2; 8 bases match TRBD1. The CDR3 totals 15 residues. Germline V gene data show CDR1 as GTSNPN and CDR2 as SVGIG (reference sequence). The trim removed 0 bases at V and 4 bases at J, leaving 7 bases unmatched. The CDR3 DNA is TGTGCCTGGAGTGTTGGGACAGGAGCCCTCTATGGCTACACCTTC. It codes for CAWSVGTGALYGYTF. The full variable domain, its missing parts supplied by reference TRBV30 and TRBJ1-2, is SQTIHQWPATLVQPVGSPLSLECTVEGTSNPNLYWYRQAAGRGLQLLFYSVGIGQISSEVPQNLSASRPQDRQFILSSKKLLLSDSGFYLCAWSVGTGALYGYTFGSGTRLTVV.

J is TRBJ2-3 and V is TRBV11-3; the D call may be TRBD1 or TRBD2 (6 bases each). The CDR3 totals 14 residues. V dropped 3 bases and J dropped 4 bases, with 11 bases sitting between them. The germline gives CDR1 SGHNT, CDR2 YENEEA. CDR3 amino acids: CASSFGGHADTQYF. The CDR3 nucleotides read TGTGCCAGCAGCTTTGGGGGGCACGCAGATACGCAGTATTTT.

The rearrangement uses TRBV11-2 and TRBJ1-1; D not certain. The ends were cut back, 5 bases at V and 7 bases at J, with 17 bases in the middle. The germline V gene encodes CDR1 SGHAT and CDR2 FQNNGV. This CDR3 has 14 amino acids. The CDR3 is CASSPPTPWNEAFF. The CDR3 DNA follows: TGTGCCAGCAGCCCCCCCACCCCCTGGAATGAAGCTTTCTTT.

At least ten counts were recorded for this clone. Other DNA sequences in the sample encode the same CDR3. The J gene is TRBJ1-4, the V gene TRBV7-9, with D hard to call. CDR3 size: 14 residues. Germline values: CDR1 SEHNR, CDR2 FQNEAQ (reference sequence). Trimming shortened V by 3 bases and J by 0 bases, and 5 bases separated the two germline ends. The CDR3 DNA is TGTGCCAGCAGCTTGACCTCAACTAATGAAAAACTGTTTTTT. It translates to CASSLTSTNEKLFF.

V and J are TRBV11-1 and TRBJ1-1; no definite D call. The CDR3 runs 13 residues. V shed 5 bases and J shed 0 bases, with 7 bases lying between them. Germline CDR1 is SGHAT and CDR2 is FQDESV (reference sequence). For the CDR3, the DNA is TGTGCCAGCAGCCAGGAGATGAACACTGAAGCTTTCTTT. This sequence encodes CASSQEMNTEAFF.

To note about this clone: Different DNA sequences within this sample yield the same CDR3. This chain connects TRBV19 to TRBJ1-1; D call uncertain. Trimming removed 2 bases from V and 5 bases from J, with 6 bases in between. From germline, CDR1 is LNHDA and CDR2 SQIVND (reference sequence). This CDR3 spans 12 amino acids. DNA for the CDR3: TGTGCCAGTAGTATATTAGGAACTGAAGCTTTCTTT. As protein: CASSILGTEAFF.

The CDR3 DNA sequence: TGTGCCAGCAGCCCAACTAGCGGGAAGGGCAATGAGCAGTTCTTC. Protein product: CASSPTSGKGNEQFF. The rearrangement joins TRBV7-9 to TRBJ2-1, with TRBD2 identical over 10 bases. Trimming removed 5 bases from V and 6 bases from J; junction bases left unmatched: 7. This CDR3 is 15 amino acids long. Looked up from germline, CDR1 is SEHNR and CDR2 is FQNEAQ (reference sequence).

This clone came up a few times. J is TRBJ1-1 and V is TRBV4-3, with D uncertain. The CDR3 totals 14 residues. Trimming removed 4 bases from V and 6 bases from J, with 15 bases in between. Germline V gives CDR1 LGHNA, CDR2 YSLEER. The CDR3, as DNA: TGCGCCAGCAGCCCTCTCAACACTGTTGCTGAAGCTTTCTTT. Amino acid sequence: CASSPLNTVAEAFF.

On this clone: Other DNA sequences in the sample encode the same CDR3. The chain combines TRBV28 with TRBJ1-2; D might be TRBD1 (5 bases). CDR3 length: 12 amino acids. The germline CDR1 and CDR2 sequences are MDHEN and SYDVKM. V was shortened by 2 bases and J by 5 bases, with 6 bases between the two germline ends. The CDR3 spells CASSLGGYGYTF. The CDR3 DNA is TGTGCCAGCAGTTTAGGGGGTTATGGCTACACCTTC.

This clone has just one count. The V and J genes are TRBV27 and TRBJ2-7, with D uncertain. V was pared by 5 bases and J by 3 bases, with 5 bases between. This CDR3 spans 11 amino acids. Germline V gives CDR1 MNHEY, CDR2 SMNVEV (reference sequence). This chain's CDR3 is CASSENYEQYF. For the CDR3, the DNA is TGTGCCAGCAGTGAGAACTACGAGCAGTACTTC.

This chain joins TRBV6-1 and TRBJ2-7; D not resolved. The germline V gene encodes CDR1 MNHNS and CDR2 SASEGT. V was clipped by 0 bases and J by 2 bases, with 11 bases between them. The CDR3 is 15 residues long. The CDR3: CASSEALPETYEQYF. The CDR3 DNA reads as TGTGCCAGCAGTGAAGCGCTGCCAGAAACCTACGAGCAGTACTTC.

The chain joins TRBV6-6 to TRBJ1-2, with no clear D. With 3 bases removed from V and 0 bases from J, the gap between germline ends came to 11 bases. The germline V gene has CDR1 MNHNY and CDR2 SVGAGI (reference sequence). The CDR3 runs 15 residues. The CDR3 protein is CASSYWPESNYGYTF. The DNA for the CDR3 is TGTGCCAGCAGTTATTGGCCAGAGTCTAACTATGGCTACACCTTC.

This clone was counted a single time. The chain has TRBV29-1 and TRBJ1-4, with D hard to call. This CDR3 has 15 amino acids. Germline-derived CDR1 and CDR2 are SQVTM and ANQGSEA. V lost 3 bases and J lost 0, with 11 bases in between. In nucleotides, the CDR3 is TGCAGCGTTGATGGACCTGGGGCAACTAATGAAAAACTGTTTTTT. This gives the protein CSVDGPGATNEKLFF.

DNA of the CDR3: TGTGCCAGCAGCTTAAGGGTTAGCGGGAGCCTCCAAGAGACCCAGTACTTC. This codes for CASSLRVSGSLQETQYF. V and J are TRBV7-3 and TRBJ2-5, with 9 bases lining up with TRBD2. The V gene's germline CDR1 is SGHTA and CDR2 FQGTGA. J gave up 1 base and V 1 base, and 7 bases lay outside the gene matches. This CDR3 comprises 17 residues.

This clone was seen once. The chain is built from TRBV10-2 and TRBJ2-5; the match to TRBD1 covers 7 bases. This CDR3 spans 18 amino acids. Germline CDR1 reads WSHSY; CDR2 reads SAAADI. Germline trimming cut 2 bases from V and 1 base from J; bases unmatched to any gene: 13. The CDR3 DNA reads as TGCGCCAGCAGTGAGGAGGGGGCGTTCCCCCCATGCCAAGAGACCCAGTACTTC. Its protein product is CASSEEGAFPPCQETQYF.

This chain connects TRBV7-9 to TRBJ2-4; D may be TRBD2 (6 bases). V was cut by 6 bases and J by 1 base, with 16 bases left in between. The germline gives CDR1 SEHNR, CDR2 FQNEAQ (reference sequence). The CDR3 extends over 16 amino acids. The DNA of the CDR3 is TGTGCCAGCAGGCCCAAGGGGACTTCGGCCAAAAACATTCAGTACTTC. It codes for CASRPKGTSAKNIQYF.